Each of the 14 T cell receptor beta chains below was sequenced from the same sample in a study of cytomegalovirus exposure and HLA in healthy donors. Vbeta (60) and Jbeta (13) primers were used in the PCR. Sequencing was performed with immunoSEQ multiplex PCR; in TCRdb, only in-frame clones are kept and a portion is missing. The table gives 25,000 to 40,000 clones; the top ten clones make up 3% to 4% of it. The sequenced sample was PBMCs. The source is a man in his forties in good health and CMV-seronegative.

CDR3 coding DNA: TGTGCCAGCAGTTTAAGGGTACTAGCGGGAGGCGCCTACGAGCAGTACTTC. It yields the protein CASSLRVLAGGAYEQYF. This chain uses TRBV28 with TRBJ2-7; TRBD2 matches at 12 bases. This CDR3 region has 17 residues. V trimming: 2 bases; J trimming: 2 bases; junction bases outside the gene matches: 7. CDR1 MDHEN and CDR2 SYDVKM come from the germline V gene.

This sequence joins TRBV27 and TRBJ2-7, with TRBD2 as a possible D gene (6 bases). Germline V CDR1 and CDR2: MNHEY, SMNVEV (reference sequence). This CDR3 comprises 16 residues. Trimming took off 0 bases at V and 4 bases at J, with 16 bases between the two ends. The CDR3 spells CASSLSRGMGEYEQYF. The DNA for the CDR3 is TGTGCCAGCAGTTTATCACGGGGGATGGGGGAATACGAGCAGTACTTC.

The chain has TRBV6-5 and TRBJ2-1, with TRBD2 matching 7 bases. The J segment lost 0 bases and the V segment lost 6 bases, leaving 5 bases of the junction unmatched. CDR3 length: 15 residues. Germline CDR1 and CDR2: MNHEY and SVGAGI. The CDR3: CASSYTSASYNEQFF. The CDR3 DNA is TGTGCCAGCAGCTACACTAGCGCCTCCTACAATGAGCAGTTCTTC.

The J gene is TRBJ2-3, the V gene TRBV5-1; 10 bases map to TRBD2. From germline, CDR1 is SGHRS and CDR2 YFSETQ. Losses at the gene ends were 3 bases for V and 3 bases for J; bases not matched to a gene: 4. This CDR3 comprises 15 residues. In nucleotides, the CDR3 is TGCGCCAGCAGCTCGGTAGCGGGAGGTACAGATACGCAGTATTTT. Translating it yields CASSSVAGGTDTQYF.

This sequence joins TRBV2 and TRBJ2-2, with D tentatively TRBD1 (5 bases). The CDR3 length is 13 residues. Trimming left V 4 bases short and J 4 bases short, with 7 bases between. Looked up from germline, CDR1 is SNHLY and CDR2 is FYNNEI. CDR3 loop: CASSVQGTGELFF. The DNA of the CDR3 is TGTGCCAGCAGTGTGCAGGGCACCGGGGAGCTGTTTTTT.

V is TRBV4-3 and J is TRBJ2-3; TRBD2 agrees at 9 bases. There are 15 residues in the CDR3. Germline-derived CDR1 and CDR2 are LGHNA and YSLEER. The V segment lost 4 bases and the J segment 1 base; nucleotides outside the gene matches: 3. The CDR3 spells CASSPRGGGTDTQYF. CDR3 DNA sequence: TGCGCCAGCAGCCCCCGCGGGGGGGGCACAGATACGCAGTATTTT.

The chain couples TRBV4-1 to TRBJ2-7; 8 bases align to TRBD1. There are 17 residues in the CDR3. J was trimmed by 6 bases and V by 2 bases; bases with no gene match: 15. Germline V gives CDR1 MGHRA, CDR2 YSYEKL. The CDR3 protein is CASSQYRGAGEVGEQYF. The CDR3 DNA is TGCGCCAGCAGCCAATACAGGGGGGCAGGGGAGGTAGGCGAGCAGTACTTC.

The J gene is TRBJ1-1, the V gene TRBV5-1; D ambiguous. V was trimmed by 5 bases and J by 1 base, leaving 6 bases between them. The CDR3 is made up of 12 amino acids. Germline CDR1 is SGHRS and CDR2 is YFSETQ. The CDR3 loop is CASRSGNTEAFF. The CDR3 DNA is TGCGCCAGCAGGTCCGGGAACACTGAAGCTTTCTTT.

The V gene is TRBV30, the J gene TRBJ2-1, with a possible D match to TRBD1 (6 bases). The germline V gene encodes CDR1 GTSNPN and CDR2 SVGIG (reference sequence). The CDR3 runs 13 residues. Trimming left V 2 bases short and J 8 bases short, with 13 bases between. Here the CDR3 reads CAWSKTGPDEQFF. CDR3 coding DNA: TGTGCCTGGAGTAAAACAGGGCCCGATGAGCAGTTCTTC.

V is TRBV5-4 and J is TRBJ1-1; 7 positions match TRBD1. V gave up 4 bases and J gave up 5 bases; unmatched junction bases: 11. This CDR3 is built from 15 residues. Germline V gene lookup returns CDR1 SGHNT and CDR2 YYREEE (reference sequence). Here the CDR3 DNA reads TGTGCCAGCAGCCCAAGGGGGCAGGGAGGAACTGAAGCTTTCTTT. Translated: CASSPRGQGGTEAFF.

This chain links TRBV10-1 with TRBJ2-3; 12 nucleotides align to TRBD2. CDR1 and CDR2 from the germline V gene are WNHNN and SYGVQD (reference sequence). V gave up 6 bases and J gave up 5 bases; unmatched junction bases: 15. The CDR3 length is 18 residues. CDR3 loop: CASSPPLAGGPFLDTQYF. The CDR3 bases are TGCGCCAGCAGCCCCCCCCTAGCGGGAGGGCCGTTTCTAGATACGCAGTATTTT.

The chain combines TRBV9 with TRBJ2-7; 8 nucleotides agree with TRBD2. Germline-derived CDR1 and CDR2 are SGDLS and YYNGEE. The V and J ends lost 2 bases and 6 bases, in that order; junction bases with no gene match: 10. The CDR3 is made up of 15 amino acids. The CDR3 sequence is CASSVSSGPLAEQYF. In DNA form, the CDR3 reads TGTGCCAGCAGCGTGTCTAGCGGGCCCCTCGCCGAGCAGTACTTC. Full variable domain (remainder filled in from reference TRBV9 and TRBJ2-7): DSGVTQTPKHLITATGQRVTLRCSPRSGDLSVYWYQQSLDQGLQFLIQYYNGEERAKGNILERFSAQQFPDLHSELNLSSLELGDSALYFCASSVSSGPLAEQYFGPGTRLTVT.

The chain has TRBV30 and TRBJ2-5, with D unclear. The length of the CDR3 is 12 residues. The V and J ends lost 3 bases and 7 bases respectively, with 12 bases between them. Germline CDR1 GTSNPN, CDR2 SVGIG (reference sequence). CDR3 in amino acids: CAWSLDLGTQYF. The CDR3 nucleotides read TGTGCCTGGAGCCTAGACTTGGGGACCCAGTACTTC.

The CDR3 loop is CASSQDLRHSSTEAFF. The CDR3 nucleotides read TGCGCCAGCAGCCAAGATCTGAGACACAGCTCCACTGAAGCTTTCTTT. The chain carries TRBV4-3 and TRBJ1-1; no firm D call. The CDR3 consists of 16 residues. V was pared by 0 bases and J by 4 bases, with 15 bases between. Germline lookup yields CDR1 LGHNA and CDR2 YSLEER.